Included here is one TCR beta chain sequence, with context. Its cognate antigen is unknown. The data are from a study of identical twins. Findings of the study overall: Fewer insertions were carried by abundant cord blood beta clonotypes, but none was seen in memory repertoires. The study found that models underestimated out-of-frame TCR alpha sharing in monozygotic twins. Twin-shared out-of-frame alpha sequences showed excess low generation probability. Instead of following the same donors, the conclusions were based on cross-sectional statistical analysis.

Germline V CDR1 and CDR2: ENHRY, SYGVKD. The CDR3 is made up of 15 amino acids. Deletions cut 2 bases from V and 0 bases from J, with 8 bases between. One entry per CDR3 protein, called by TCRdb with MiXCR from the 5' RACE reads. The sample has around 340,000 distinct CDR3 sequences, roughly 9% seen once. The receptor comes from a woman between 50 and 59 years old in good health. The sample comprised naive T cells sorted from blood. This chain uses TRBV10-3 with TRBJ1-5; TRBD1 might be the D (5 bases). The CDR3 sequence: CAISERGGSNQPQHF. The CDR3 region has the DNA TGTGCCATCAGTGAGCGGGGGGGTAGCAATCAGCCCCAGCATTTT.